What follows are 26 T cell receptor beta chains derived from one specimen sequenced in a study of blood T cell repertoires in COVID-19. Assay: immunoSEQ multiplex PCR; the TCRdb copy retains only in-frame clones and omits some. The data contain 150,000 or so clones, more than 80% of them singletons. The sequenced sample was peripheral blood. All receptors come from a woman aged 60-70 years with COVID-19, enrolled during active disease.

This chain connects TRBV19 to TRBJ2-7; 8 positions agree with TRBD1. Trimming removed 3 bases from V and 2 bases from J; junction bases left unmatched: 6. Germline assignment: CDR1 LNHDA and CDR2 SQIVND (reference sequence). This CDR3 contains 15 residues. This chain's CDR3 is CASSMGTGYAYEQYF. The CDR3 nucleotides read TGTGCCAGTAGTATGGGGACAGGATATGCCTACGAGCAGTACTTC.

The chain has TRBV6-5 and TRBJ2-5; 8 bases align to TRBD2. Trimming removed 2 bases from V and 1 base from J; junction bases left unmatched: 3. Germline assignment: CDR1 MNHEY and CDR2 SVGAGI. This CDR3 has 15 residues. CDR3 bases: TGTGCCAGCAGTTACAGCGGGGGTATCCAAGAGACCCAGTACTTC. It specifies CASSYSGGIQETQYF.

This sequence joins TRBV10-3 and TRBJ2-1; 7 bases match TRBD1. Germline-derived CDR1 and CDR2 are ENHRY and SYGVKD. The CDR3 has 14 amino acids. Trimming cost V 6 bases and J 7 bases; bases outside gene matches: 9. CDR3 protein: CAISETGARNEQFF. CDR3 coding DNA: TGTGCCATCAGCGAAACAGGGGCGAGGAATGAGCAGTTCTTC.

In nucleotides, the CDR3 is TGCGCCAGCAGCTCGGGGACAGGGGGCCCTAACTATGGCTACACCTTC. As protein: CASSSGTGGPNYGYTF. The chain couples TRBV5-1 to TRBJ1-2, with TRBD1 matching over 12 bases. This CDR3 contains 16 residues. Looked up from germline, CDR1 is SGHRS and CDR2 is YFSETQ. The V segment lost 3 bases and the J segment 0 bases; nucleotides outside the gene matches: 3. The variable domain in full, completed from reference TRBV5-1 and TRBJ1-2, reads KAGVTQTPRYLIKTRGQQVTLSCSPISGHRSVSWYQQTPGQGLQFLFEYFSETQRNKGNFPGRFSGRQFSNSRSEMNVSTLELGDSALYLCASSSGTGGPNYGYTFGSGTRLTVV.

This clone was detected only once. CDR3 amino acids: CASSQQGAGGNTIYF. The CDR3 nucleotides are TGTGCCAGCTCACAACAGGGGGCAGGAGGAAACACCATATATTTT. This sequence joins TRBV18 and TRBJ1-3, with TRBD1 matching over 9 bases. The CDR3 extends over 15 amino acids. V lost 4 bases, J lost 4 bases, and 5 bases stayed unmatched. CDR1 KGHSH and CDR2 LQKENI come from the germline V gene.

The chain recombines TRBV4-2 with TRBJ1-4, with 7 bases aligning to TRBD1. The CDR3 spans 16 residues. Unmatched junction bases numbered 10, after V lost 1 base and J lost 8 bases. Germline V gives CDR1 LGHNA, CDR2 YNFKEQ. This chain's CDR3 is CASSQVSRTGGEKLFF. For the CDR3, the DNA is TGTGCCAGCAGCCAAGTAAGCAGGACAGGAGGAGAAAAACTGTTTTTT.

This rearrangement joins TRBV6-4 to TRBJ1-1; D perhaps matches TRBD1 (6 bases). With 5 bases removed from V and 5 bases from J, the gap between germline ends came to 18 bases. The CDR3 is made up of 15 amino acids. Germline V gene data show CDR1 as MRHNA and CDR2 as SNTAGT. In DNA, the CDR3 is TGTGCCAGCAGTCGGGACAACTTAGAAAGGACTGAAGCTTTCTTT. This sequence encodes CASSRDNLERTEAFF.

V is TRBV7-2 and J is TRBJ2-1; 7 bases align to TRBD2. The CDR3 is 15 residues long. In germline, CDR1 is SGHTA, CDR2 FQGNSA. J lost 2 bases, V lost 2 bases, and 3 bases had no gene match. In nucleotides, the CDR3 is TGTGCCAGCAGCTTACGGGACTACGCCTACAATGAGCAGTTCTTC. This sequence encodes CASSLRDYAYNEQFF.

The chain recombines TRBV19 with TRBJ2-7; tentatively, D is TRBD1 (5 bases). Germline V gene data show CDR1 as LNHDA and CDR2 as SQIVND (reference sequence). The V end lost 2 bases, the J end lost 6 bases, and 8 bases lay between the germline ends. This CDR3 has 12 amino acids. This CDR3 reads CASSIQGAEQYF. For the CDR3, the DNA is TGTGCCAGTAGTATACAGGGCGCCGAGCAGTACTTC.

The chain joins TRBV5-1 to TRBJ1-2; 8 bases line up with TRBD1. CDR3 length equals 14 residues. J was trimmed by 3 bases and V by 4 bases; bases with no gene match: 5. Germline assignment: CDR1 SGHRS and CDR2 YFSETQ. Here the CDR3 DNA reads TGCGCCAGCAGCCTTATGACAGGGGACTATGGCTACACCTTC. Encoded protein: CASSLMTGDYGYTF.

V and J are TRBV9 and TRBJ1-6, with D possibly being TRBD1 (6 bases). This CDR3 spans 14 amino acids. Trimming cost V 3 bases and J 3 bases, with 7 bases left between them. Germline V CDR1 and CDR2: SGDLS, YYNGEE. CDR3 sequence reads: CASSEQGYNSPLHF. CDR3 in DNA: TGTGCCAGCAGCGAACAGGGCTATAATTCACCCCTCCACTTT.

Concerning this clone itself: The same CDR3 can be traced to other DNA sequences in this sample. The CDR3 spells CASSLGGGGYNEQFF. In DNA, the CDR3 is TGTGCCAGCAGCTTAGGTGGGGGGGGCTACAATGAGCAGTTCTTC. The V and J genes are TRBV5-4 and TRBJ2-1; 7 bases agree with TRBD2. The germline V gene has CDR1 SGHNT and CDR2 YYREEE (reference sequence). The V segment lost 2 bases and the J segment 3 bases; nucleotides outside the gene matches: 5. CDR3 size: 15 residues.

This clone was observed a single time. The CDR3 nucleotides are TGTGCCAGCATTTCCTCCCTCGGGTCGGGGGATTCACCCCTCCACTTT. The encoded protein is CASISSLGSGDSPLHF. V is TRBV6-2 or TRBV6-3 and J is TRBJ1-6; D perhaps matches TRBD1 (5 bases). CDR3 size: 16 residues. Looked up from germline, CDR1 is MNHEY and CDR2 is SVGEGT. The germline V and J ends were trimmed by 7 bases and 8 bases, with 21 bases remaining between them.

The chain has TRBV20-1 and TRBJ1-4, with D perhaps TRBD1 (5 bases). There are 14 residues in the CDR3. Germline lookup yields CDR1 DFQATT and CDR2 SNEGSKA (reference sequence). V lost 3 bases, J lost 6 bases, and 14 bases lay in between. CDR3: CSASSGGVDEKLFF. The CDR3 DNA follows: TGCAGTGCTAGTTCGGGGGGAGTAGATGAAAAACTGTTTTTT.

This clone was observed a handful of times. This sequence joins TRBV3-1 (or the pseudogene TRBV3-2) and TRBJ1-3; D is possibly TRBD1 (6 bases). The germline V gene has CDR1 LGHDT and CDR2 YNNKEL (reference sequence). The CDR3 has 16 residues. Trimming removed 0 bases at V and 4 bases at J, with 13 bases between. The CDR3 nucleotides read TGTGCCAGCAGCCAAGATTTGAGGCAGGGGGGAAACACCATATATTTT. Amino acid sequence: CASSQDLRQGGNTIYF.

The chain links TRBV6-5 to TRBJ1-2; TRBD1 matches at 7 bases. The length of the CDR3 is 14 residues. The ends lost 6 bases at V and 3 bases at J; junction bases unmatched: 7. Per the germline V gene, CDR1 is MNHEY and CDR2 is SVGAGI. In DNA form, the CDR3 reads TGTGCCAGCAGCAAGGACAGGTTTGACTATGGCTACACCTTC. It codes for CASSKDRFDYGYTF.

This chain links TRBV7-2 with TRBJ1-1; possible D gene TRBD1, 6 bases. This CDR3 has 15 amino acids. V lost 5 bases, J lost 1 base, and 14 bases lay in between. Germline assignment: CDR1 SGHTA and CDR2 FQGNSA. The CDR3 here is CASSLSGQKNTEAFF. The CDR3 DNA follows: TGTGCCAGCAGCCTCTCCGGACAGAAGAACACTGAAGCTTTCTTT. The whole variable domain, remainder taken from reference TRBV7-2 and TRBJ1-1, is GAGVSQSPSNKVTEKGKDVELRCDPISGHTALYWYRQSLGQGLEFLIYFQGNSAPDKSGLPSDRFSAERTGGSVSTLTIQRTQQEDSAVYLCASSLSGQKNTEAFFGQGTRLTVV.

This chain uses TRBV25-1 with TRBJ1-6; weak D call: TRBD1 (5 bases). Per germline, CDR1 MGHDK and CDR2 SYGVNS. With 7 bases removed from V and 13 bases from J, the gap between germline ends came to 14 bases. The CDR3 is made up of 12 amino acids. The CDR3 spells CASMRTGEPLHF. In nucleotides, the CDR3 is TGTGCCAGCATGCGAACAGGCGAGCCCCTCCACTTT.

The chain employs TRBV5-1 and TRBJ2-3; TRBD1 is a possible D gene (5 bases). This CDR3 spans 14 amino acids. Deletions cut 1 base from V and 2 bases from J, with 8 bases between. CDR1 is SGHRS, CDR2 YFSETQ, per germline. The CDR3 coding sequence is TGCGCCAGCAGCTTGAACAGGAACACAGATACGCAGTATTTT. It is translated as CASSLNRNTDTQYF.

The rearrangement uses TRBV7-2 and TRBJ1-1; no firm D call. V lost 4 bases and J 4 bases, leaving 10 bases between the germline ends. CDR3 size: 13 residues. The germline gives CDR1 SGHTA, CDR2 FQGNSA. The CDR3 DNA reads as TGTGCCAGCAGCTCGCGGGAGGGCACTGAAGCTTTCTTT. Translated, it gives CASSSREGTEAFF.

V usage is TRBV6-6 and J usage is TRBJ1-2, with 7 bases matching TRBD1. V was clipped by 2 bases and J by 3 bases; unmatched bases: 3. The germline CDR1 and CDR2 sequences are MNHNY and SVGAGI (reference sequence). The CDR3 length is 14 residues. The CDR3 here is CASSYEGQYYGYTF. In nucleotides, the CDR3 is TGTGCCAGCAGTTACGAGGGACAGTACTATGGCTACACCTTC.

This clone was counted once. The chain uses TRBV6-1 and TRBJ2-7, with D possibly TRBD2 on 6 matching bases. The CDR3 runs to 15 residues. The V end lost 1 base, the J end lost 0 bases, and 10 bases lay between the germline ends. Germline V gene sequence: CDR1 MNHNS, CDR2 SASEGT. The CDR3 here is CASSEGTTSSYEQYF. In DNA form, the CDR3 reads TGTGCCAGCAGTGAAGGGACTACGAGCTCCTACGAGCAGTACTTC.

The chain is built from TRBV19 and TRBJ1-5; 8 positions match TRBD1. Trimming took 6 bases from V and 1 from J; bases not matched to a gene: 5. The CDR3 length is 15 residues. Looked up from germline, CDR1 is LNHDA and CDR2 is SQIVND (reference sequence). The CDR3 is CASRNHRGSNQPQHF. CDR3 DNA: TGTGCCAGTAGGAACCACAGGGGGAGCAATCAGCCCCAGCATTTT.

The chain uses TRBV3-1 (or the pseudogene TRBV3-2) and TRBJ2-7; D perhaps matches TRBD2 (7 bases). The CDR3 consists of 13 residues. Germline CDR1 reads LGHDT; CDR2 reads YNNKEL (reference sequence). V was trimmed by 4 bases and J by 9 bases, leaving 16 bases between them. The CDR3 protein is CASSRERGGGQYF. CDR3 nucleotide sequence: TGTGCCAGCAGCCGCGAGAGGGGGGGTGGGCAGTACTTC.

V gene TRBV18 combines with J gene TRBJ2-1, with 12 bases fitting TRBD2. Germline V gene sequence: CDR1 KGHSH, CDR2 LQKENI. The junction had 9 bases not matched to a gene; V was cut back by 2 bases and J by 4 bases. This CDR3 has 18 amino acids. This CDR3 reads CASSPGRLAGVVYNEQFF. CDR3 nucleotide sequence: TGTGCCAGCTCACCAGGGAGACTAGCGGGGGTTGTGTACAATGAGCAGTTCTTC.

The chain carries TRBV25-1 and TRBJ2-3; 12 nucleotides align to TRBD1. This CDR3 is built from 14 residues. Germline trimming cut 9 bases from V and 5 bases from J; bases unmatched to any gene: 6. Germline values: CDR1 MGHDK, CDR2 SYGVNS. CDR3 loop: CASRGQGARDTQYF. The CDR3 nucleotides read TGTGCCAGTAGGGGACAGGGGGCGCGAGATACGCAGTATTTT.